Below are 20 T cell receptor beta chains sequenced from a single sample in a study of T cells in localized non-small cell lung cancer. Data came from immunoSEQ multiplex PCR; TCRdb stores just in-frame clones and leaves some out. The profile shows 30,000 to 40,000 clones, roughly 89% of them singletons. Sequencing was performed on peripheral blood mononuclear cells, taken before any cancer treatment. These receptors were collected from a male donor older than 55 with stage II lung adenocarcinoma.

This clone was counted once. For the CDR3, the DNA is TGCGCCAGCAGCTTGTCAGGGGCAGGCGGCTACACCTTC. Translation: CASSLSGAGGYTF. The chain employs TRBV5-1 and TRBJ1-2; tentatively, D is TRBD1 (6 bases). V lost 1 base, J lost 8 bases, and 12 bases lay in between. The CDR3 runs 13 residues. CDR1 and CDR2 from the germline V gene are SGHRS and YFSETQ.

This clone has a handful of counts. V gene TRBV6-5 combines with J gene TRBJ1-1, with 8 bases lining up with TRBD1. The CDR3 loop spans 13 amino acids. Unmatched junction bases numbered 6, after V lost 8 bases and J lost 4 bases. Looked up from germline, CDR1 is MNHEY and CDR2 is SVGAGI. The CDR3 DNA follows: TGTGCCAGCGGACTACAGGGGGGCACTGAAGCTTTCTTT. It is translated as CASGLQGGTEAFF.

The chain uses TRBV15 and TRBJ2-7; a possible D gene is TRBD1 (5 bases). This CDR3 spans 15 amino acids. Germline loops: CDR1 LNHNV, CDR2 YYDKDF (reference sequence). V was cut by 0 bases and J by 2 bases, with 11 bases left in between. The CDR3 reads CATSRDGQGTYEQYF. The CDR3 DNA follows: TGTGCCACCAGCAGAGATGGCCAGGGAACCTACGAGCAGTACTTC. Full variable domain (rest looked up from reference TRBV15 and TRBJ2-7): DAMVIQNPRYQVTQFGKPVTLSCSQTLNHNVMYWYQQKSSQAPKLLFHYYDKDFNNEADTPDNFQSRRPNTSFCFLDIRSPGLGDTAMYLCATSRDGQGTYEQYFGPGTRLTVT.

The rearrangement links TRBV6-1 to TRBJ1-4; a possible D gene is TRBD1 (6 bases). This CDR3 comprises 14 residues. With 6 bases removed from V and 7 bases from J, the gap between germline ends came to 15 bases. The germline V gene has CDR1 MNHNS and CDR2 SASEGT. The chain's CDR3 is CASRMGGAGEKLFF. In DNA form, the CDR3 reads TGTGCCAGCAGGATGGGGGGGGCAGGTGAAAAACTGTTTTTT.

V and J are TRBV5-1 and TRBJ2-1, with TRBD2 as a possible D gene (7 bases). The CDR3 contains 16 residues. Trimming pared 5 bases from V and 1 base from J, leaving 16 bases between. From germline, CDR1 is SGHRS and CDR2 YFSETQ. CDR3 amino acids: CASSFGLGGSYNEQFF. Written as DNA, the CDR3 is TGCGCCAGCAGTTTCGGACTAGGGGGGTCCTACAATGAGCAGTTCTTC.

In DNA form, the CDR3 reads TGCAGTACCGGCGGGAGTTTCGAGCAGTACTTC. The encoded protein is CSTGGSFEQYF. This rearrangement joins TRBV20-1 to TRBJ2-7; 7 bases map to TRBD2. This CDR3 contains 11 residues. The germline V gene has CDR1 DFQATT and CDR2 SNEGSKA (reference sequence). Germline trimming cut 8 bases from V and 6 bases from J; bases unmatched to any gene: 7.

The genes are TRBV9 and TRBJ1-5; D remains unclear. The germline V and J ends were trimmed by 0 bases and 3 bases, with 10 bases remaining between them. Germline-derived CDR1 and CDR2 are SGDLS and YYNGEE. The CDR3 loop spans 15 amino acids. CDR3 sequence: CASSVESGPNQPQHF. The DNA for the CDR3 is TGTGCCAGCAGCGTAGAAAGTGGGCCCAATCAGCCCCAGCATTTT.

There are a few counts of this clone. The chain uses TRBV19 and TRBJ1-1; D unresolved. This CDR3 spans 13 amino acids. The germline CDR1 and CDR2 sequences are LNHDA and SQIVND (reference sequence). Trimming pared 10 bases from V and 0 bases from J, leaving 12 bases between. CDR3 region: CATKRRVNTEAFF. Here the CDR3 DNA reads TGTGCCACCAAAAGAAGGGTGAACACTGAAGCTTTCTTT.

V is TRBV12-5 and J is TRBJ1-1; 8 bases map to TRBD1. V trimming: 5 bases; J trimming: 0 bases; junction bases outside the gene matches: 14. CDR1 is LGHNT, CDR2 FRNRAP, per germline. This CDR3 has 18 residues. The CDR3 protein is CASGPGIQGGRMNTEAFF. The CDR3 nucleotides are TGTGCTAGTGGTCCCGGGATACAGGGGGGACGGATGAACACTGAAGCTTTCTTT.

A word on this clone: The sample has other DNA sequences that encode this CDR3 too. The CDR3 DNA reads TGTGCCTCACAGGGAATCGGTGGCTACACCTTC. Translating it yields CASQGIGGYTF. The chain couples TRBV30 to TRBJ1-2; perhaps TRBD1 as D (6 bases). The germline V and J ends were trimmed by 7 bases and 7 bases, with 13 bases remaining between them. Germline V CDR1 and CDR2: GTSNPN, SVGIG (reference sequence). The CDR3 has 11 amino acids.

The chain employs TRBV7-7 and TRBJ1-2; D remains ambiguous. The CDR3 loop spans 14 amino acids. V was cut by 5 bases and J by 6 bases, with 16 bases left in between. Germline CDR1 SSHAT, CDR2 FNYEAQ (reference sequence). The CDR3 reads CASSPPLVDNGYTF. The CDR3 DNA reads TGTGCCAGCAGCCCCCCTCTGGTCGACAATGGCTACACCTTC.

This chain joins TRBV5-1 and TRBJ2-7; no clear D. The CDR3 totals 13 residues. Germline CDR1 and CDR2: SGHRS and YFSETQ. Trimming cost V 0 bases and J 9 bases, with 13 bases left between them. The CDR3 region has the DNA TGCGCCAGCAGCTTGGAGCCAGCCCCCGCGCAGTACTTC. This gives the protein CASSLEPAPAQYF.

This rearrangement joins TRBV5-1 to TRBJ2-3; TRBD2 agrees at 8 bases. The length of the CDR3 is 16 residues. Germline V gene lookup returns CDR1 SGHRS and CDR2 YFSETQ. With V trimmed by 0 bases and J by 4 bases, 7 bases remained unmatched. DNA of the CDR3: TGCGCCAGCAGCTTGGATACGGGAGGGCAGTCAGATACGCAGTATTTT. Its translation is CASSLDTGGQSDTQYF.

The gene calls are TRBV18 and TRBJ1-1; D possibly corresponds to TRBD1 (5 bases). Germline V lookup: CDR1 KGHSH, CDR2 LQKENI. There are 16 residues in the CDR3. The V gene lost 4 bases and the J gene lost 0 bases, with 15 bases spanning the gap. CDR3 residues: CASSRTNVRMNTEAFF. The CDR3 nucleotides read TGTGCCAGCTCACGGACAAATGTTCGCATGAACACTGAAGCTTTCTTT.

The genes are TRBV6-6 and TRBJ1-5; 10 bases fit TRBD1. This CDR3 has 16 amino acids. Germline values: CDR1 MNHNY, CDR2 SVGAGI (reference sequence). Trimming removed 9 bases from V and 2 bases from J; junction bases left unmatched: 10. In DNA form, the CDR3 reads TGTGCCAGTCGGGACAGGGGCGTAATTGGCAATCAGCCCCAGCATTTT. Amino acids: CASRDRGVIGNQPQHF.

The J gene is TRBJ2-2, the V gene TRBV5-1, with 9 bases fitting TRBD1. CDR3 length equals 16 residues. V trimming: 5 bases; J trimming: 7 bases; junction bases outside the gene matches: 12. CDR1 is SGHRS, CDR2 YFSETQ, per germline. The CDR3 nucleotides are TGCGCCAGCAGTTCCCTAGTGGACAGGGGAAACGGGGAGCTGTTTTTT. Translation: CASSSLVDRGNGELFF. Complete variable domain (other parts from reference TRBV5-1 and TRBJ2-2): KAGVTQTPRYLIKTRGQQVTLSCSPISGHRSVSWYQQTPGQGLQFLFEYFSETQRNKGNFPGRFSGRQFSNSRSEMNVSTLELGDSALYLCASSSLVDRGNGELFFGEGSRLTVL.

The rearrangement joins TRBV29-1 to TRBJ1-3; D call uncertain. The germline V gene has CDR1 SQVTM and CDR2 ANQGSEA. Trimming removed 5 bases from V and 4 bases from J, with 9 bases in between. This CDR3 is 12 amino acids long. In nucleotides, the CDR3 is TGCAGCGTTCGGTTGGGAGGAAACACCATATATTTT. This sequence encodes CSVRLGGNTIYF.

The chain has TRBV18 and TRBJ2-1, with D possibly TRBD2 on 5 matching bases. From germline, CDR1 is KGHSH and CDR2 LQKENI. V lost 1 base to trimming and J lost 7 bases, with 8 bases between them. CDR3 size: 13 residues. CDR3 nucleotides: TGTGCCAGCTCACCACAGACTATTAATGAGCAGTTCTTC. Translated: CASSPQTINEQFF.

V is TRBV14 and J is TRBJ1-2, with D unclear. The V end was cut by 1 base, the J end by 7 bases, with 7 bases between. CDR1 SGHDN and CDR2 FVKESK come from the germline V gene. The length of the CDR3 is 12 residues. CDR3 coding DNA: TGTGCCAGCAGCCAAGGGTTCGGTGGCTACACCTTC. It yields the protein CASSQGFGGYTF.

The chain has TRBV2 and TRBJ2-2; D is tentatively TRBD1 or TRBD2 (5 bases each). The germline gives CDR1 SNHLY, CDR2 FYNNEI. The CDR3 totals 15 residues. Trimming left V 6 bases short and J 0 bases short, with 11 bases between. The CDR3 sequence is CASSGADANTGELFF. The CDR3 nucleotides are TGTGCCAGCAGCGGGGCGGACGCGAACACCGGGGAGCTGTTTTTT.